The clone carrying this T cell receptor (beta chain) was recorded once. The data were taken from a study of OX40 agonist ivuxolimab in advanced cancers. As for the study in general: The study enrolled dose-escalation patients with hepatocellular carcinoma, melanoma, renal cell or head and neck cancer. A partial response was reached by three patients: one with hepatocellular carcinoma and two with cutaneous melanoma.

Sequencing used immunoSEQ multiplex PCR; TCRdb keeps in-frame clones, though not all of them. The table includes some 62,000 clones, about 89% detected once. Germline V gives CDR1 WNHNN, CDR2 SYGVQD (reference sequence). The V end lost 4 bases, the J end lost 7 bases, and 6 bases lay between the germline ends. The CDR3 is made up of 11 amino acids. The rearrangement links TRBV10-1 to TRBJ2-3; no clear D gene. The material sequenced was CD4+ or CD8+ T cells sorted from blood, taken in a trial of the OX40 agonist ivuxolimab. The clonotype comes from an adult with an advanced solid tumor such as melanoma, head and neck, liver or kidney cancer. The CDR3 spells CASSVGNTQYF. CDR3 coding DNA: TGCGCCAGCAGTGTGGGCAATACGCAGTATTTT.